One sample yielded the 26 T cell receptor beta chains listed below, sequenced in a study of T cell changes during pregnancy in multiple sclerosis. Sequencing was performed with immunoSEQ multiplex PCR; in TCRdb, only in-frame clones are kept and a portion is missing. The sample has about 18,000 clones, 70% to 90% seen once. The sequences come from CD8+ T cells from peripheral blood mononuclear cells, collected after pregnancy. The receptor source for this set is a female donor with multiple sclerosis, enrolled in a pregnancy study.

V is TRBV6-5 and J is TRBJ1-2; possible D gene TRBD1, 6 bases. This CDR3 has 15 residues. V was pared by 4 bases and J by 0 bases, with 12 bases between. Germline loops: CDR1 MNHEY, CDR2 SVGAGI. CDR3 nucleotides: TGTGCCAGCAGTTCTCCGGACAGAGCTAACTATGGCTACACCTTC. This gives the protein CASSSPDRANYGYTF.

This clone rates as medium-sized. The chain links TRBV7-3 to TRBJ2-7, with TRBD2 as a possible D gene (5 bases). The V end lost 0 bases, the J end lost 6 bases, and 15 bases lay between the germline ends. Germline V CDR1 and CDR2: SGHTA, FQGTGA. The CDR3 loop spans 15 amino acids. CDR3: CASSLTVDSGSEQYF. DNA for the CDR3: TGTGCCAGCAGCTTAACGGTGGACTCGGGCTCCGAGCAGTACTTC.

This clone came up once. CDR3 amino acids: CASSDASGSTDTQYF. The CDR3 DNA is TGTGCCAGCAGTGACGCAAGCGGGAGTACAGATACGCAGTATTTT. The rearrangement joins TRBV6-4 to TRBJ2-3; 8 bases are shared with TRBD2. In germline, CDR1 is MRHNA, CDR2 SNTAGT. Germline trimming cut 2 bases from V and 3 bases from J; bases unmatched to any gene: 4. The CDR3 has 15 residues.

The V gene is TRBV4-3, the J gene TRBJ2-7, with 12 positions matching TRBD2. V lost 0 bases, J lost 0 bases, and 3 bases stayed unmatched. CDR1 LGHNA and CDR2 YSLEER come from the germline V gene. The CDR3 spans 17 residues. In nucleotides, the CDR3 is TGCGCCAGCAGCCAAGAGCCTAGCGGGGGGGCCTCCTACGAGCAGTACTTC. This gives the protein CASSQEPSGGASYEQYF.

The chain couples TRBV5-1 to TRBJ2-7, with D possibly matching TRBD2 (7 bases). The germline V gene encodes CDR1 SGHRS and CDR2 YFSETQ. V dropped 0 bases and J dropped 5 bases, with 12 bases sitting between them. The CDR3 contains 14 residues. CDR3 sequence (DNA): TGCGCCAGCAGCTTGGAGGGGGGGATCCACGAGCAGTACTTC. Translating gives CASSLEGGIHEQYF.

The V and J genes are TRBV11-2 and TRBJ2-2; D not certain. The CDR3 sequence is 15 residues long. Germline loops: CDR1 SGHAT, CDR2 FQNNGV. V lost 1 base to trimming and J lost 3 bases, with 9 bases between them. CDR3 in DNA: TGTGCCAGCAGCTTAGTCAGAATGTACACCGGGGAGCTGTTTTTT. It yields the protein CASSLVRMYTGELFF.

This chain uses TRBV15 with TRBJ2-5, with TRBD2 matching 12 bases. V lost 9 bases to trimming and J lost 1 base; unmatched junction nucleotides: 9. This CDR3 region has 16 residues. In germline, CDR1 is LNHNV, CDR2 YYDKDF (reference sequence). This chain's CDR3 is CATGETSGGFQETQYF. DNA of the CDR3: TGTGCCACAGGAGAGACTAGCGGGGGCTTCCAAGAGACCCAGTACTTC.

The chain recombines TRBV28 with TRBJ1-2; D is unresolved. The CDR3 covers 13 residues. Per germline, CDR1 MDHEN and CDR2 SYDVKM. V was cut by 2 bases and J by 10 bases, with 14 bases left in between. This CDR3 reads CASSLLAATVYTF. The CDR3 nucleotides are TGTGCCAGCAGTTTACTCGCGGCTACCGTCTACACCTTC.

V gene TRBV6-1 combines with J gene TRBJ1-5, with 8 bases matching TRBD1. This CDR3 has 15 residues. Germline lookup yields CDR1 MNHNS and CDR2 SASEGT. Trimming cost V 10 bases and J 6 bases; bases outside gene matches: 14. DNA for the CDR3: TGTGCCACCAGACCCGGGACAGGTGACGCTCAGCCCCAGCATTTT. It translates to CATRPGTGDAQPQHF.

V is TRBV30 and J is TRBJ1-1; 8 bases line up with TRBD1. CDR1 is GTSNPN and CDR2 is SVGIG in the germline V gene (reference sequence). The J segment lost 10 bases and the V segment lost 4 bases, leaving 11 bases of the junction unmatched. CDR3 length: 13 amino acids. This CDR3 reads CAWIQGAGFAAFF. Written as DNA, the CDR3 is TGTGCCTGGATTCAGGGGGCTGGTTTTGCAGCTTTCTTT.

This rearrangement joins TRBV30 to TRBJ2-1; 9 bases match TRBD2. Germline values: CDR1 GTSNPN, CDR2 SVGIG (reference sequence). The CDR3 runs 13 residues. V lost 1 base, J lost 9 bases, and 4 bases stayed unmatched. The CDR3: CAWSEVSGSEQFF. The CDR3 nucleotides read TGTGCCTGGAGTGAGGTTAGCGGGAGTGAGCAGTTCTTC.

This chain uses TRBV9 with TRBJ2-3; 7 nucleotides line up with TRBD1. CDR1 and CDR2 from the germline V gene are SGDLS and YYNGEE. V lost 0 bases and J lost 3; bases outside the gene matches: 4. The CDR3 totals 15 residues. The CDR3 spells CASSVGQGLTDTQYF. The CDR3 DNA is TGTGCCAGCAGCGTAGGACAGGGATTGACAGATACGCAGTATTTT.

The chain employs TRBV2 and TRBJ1-3; possible D gene TRBD1, 5 bases. The CDR3 loop spans 15 amino acids. Germline CDR1 is SNHLY and CDR2 is FYNNEI. Trimming took off 11 bases at V and 4 bases at J, with 21 bases between the two ends. The DNA for the CDR3 is TGTGCCGGGTCCCAGGGTCTCGCCTCCGGAAACACCATATATTTT. This sequence encodes CAGSQGLASGNTIYF.

The chain carries TRBV6-1 and TRBJ2-7, with D perhaps matching TRBD1 (5 bases). Trimming removed 2 bases at V and 0 bases at J, with 14 bases between. The CDR3 has 16 amino acids. Germline V gene sequence: CDR1 MNHNS, CDR2 SASEGT. The CDR3 DNA follows: TGTGCCAGCAGTGAATTGTGGGCCGACAGCTCCTACGAGCAGTACTTC. It specifies CASSELWADSSYEQYF.

This chain links TRBV2 with TRBJ2-1, with a weak D call TRBD2 (5 bases). Germline CDR1 reads SNHLY; CDR2 reads FYNNEI. CDR3 length: 12 residues. Trimming pared 3 bases from V and 7 bases from J, leaving 7 bases between. CDR3 sequence (DNA): TGTGCCAGCAGTGACTGGAGGAATGAGCAGTTCTTC. Residues: CASSDWRNEQFF. Complete variable domain (other parts from reference TRBV2 and TRBJ2-1): EPEVTQTPSHQVTQMGQEVILRCVPISNHLYFYWYRQILGQKVEFLVSFYNNEISEKSEIFDDQFSVERPDGSNFTLKIRSTKLEDSAMYFCASSDWRNEQFFGPGTRLTVL.

The chain carries TRBV19 and TRBJ2-1; the match to TRBD2 covers 11 bases. From germline, CDR1 is LNHDA and CDR2 SQIVND (reference sequence). This CDR3 is 17 amino acids long. The V segment lost 5 bases and the J segment 9 bases; nucleotides outside the gene matches: 15. In DNA form, the CDR3 reads TGTGCCAGTAGTCCCACCCCCCTTTCTAGCGGGAGGTCTGAGCAGTTCTTC. Its protein product is CASSPTPLSSGRSEQFF.

This chain connects TRBV15 to TRBJ2-2; possibly TRBD2 for D (5 bases). CDR3 length: 14 residues. Looked up from germline, CDR1 is LNHNV and CDR2 is YYDKDF (reference sequence). Trimming left V 7 bases short and J 3 bases short, with 12 bases between. DNA for the CDR3: TGTGCCACCACGCCGGCGGGTTACACCGGGGAGCTGTTTTTT. Protein: CATTPAGYTGELFF.

This chain joins TRBV19 and TRBJ2-4, with a tentative D call TRBD1 (6 bases). The CDR3 runs 13 residues. Germline V lookup: CDR1 LNHDA, CDR2 SQIVND (reference sequence). The V end was cut by 4 bases, the J end by 8 bases, with 12 bases between. Here the CDR3 DNA reads TGTGCCAGTAGTACCACAGGGTGGGACATTCAGTACTTC. The encoded protein is CASSTTGWDIQYF.

V gene TRBV4-2 combines with J gene TRBJ2-2; 10 bases align to TRBD2. This CDR3 comprises 17 residues. The V gene's germline CDR1 is LGHNA and CDR2 YNFKEQ. The junction had 7 bases not matched to a gene; V was cut back by 0 bases and J by 6 bases. The CDR3 sequence is CASSQDFPAGGPGELFF. CDR3 coding DNA: TGTGCCAGCAGCCAAGATTTCCCAGCGGGAGGGCCCGGGGAGCTGTTTTTT.

As DNA, the CDR3 is TGTGCCAGCAGTTTCGACCTCGGGGGGACAGATACGCAGTATTTT. Its translation is CASSFDLGGTDTQYF. The chain combines TRBV28 with TRBJ2-3; 7 bases fit TRBD2. This CDR3 contains 15 residues. Per germline, CDR1 MDHEN and CDR2 SYDVKM. Germline trimming cut 3 bases from V and 3 bases from J; bases unmatched to any gene: 6.

The V gene is TRBV11-2, the J gene TRBJ2-2; 9 bases fit TRBD1. V shed 5 bases, J shed 3 bases, and the junction held 7 bases outside the gene matches. Per the germline V gene, CDR1 is SGHAT and CDR2 is FQNNGV. This CDR3 has 16 amino acids. The CDR3 region is CASSGHRGRDTGELFF. The CDR3, as DNA: TGTGCCAGCAGCGGTCACAGGGGGCGGGACACCGGGGAGCTGTTTTTT. Full variable domain (rest looked up from reference TRBV11-2 and TRBJ2-2): EAGVAQSPRYKIIEKRQSVAFWCNPISGHATLYWYQQILGQGPKLLIQFQNNGVVDDSQLPKDRFSAERLKGVDSTLKIQPAKLEDSAVYLCASSGHRGRDTGELFFGEGSRLTVL.

The chain combines TRBV27 with TRBJ2-1; 8 nucleotides agree with TRBD2. The CDR3 runs 16 residues. With V trimmed by 6 bases and J by 7 bases, 14 bases remained unmatched. Per the germline V gene, CDR1 is MNHEY and CDR2 is SMNVEV (reference sequence). The CDR3 coding sequence is TGTGCCAGCAGGGTTCCTAGCGGGTCTTTAGGGAATGAGCAGTTCTTC. Translating it yields CASRVPSGSLGNEQFF.

This chain joins TRBV11-2 and TRBJ2-5; 9 nucleotides agree with TRBD1. Germline CDR1 SGHAT, CDR2 FQNNGV. The CDR3 has 16 residues. With V trimmed by 2 bases and J by 5 bases, 9 bases remained unmatched. DNA of the CDR3: TGTGCCAGCAGCTTAAGACCACAGGGGGCTTCGGAGACCCAGTACTTC. This codes for CASSLRPQGASETQYF.

The CDR3 reads CASSSDRYGYTF. CDR3 nucleotides: TGTGCCAGCAGCTCCGACAGGTATGGCTACACCTTC. The chain couples TRBV11-2 to TRBJ1-2; possible D gene TRBD1, 6 bases. CDR1 is SGHAT and CDR2 is FQNNGV in the germline V gene. The V end lost 4 bases, the J end lost 5 bases, and 8 bases lay between the germline ends. The CDR3 is 12 amino acids. The full variable domain, in which reference TRBV11-2 and TRBJ1-2 provide the parts outside the CDR3, is EAGVAQSPRYKIIEKRQSVAFWCNPISGHATLYWYQQILGQGPKLLIQFQNNGVVDDSQLPKDRFSAERLKGVDSTLKIQPAKLEDSAVYLCASSSDRYGYTFGSGTRLTVV.

CDR3 in amino acids: CAIREASGSIHEQYF. The DNA for the CDR3 is TGTGCCATCAGGGAGGCTAGCGGGAGTATCCACGAGCAGTACTTC. The chain uses TRBV10-3 and TRBJ2-7; TRBD2 matches 10 bases. Germline V CDR1 and CDR2: ENHRY, SYGVKD. The CDR3 runs 15 residues. The V and J ends lost 6 bases and 5 bases, in that order; junction bases with no gene match: 10.

The chain combines TRBV4-3 with TRBJ1-2, with D maybe TRBD1 (6 bases). This CDR3 has 18 residues. Germline-derived CDR1 and CDR2 are LGHNA and YSLEER. V was cut by 0 bases and J by 1 base, with 18 bases left in between. The CDR3 here is CASSQEEQGEGVNYGYTF. DNA for the CDR3: TGCGCCAGCAGCCAAGAGGAACAGGGTGAAGGAGTTAACTATGGCTACACCTTC.